This T cell receptor delta chain was sequenced for a study of delta chain sequences of gamma delta T cells (dated by TCRdb to between 2016 and 2019). Library construction relied on 5' RACE. The data were produced on an Illumina MiSeq. TCRdb reanalyzed the public reads with the CATT caller, and identical DNA sequences were merged afterwards. A total of 500 to 800 delta-chain clones appear in this sample, less than 40% of them only once. The ten biggest clones cover about half of the sample. About this clone itself: This receptor's antigen is unknown. The protein TCRdb gives is from a much larger clone and does not agree with this DNA's translation at residue 12, likely a read error; the protein shown here comes from the DNA.

The source is a human donor in good health. The sample was either unsorted cells or a sorted T cell fraction (not recorded which).

The CDR3 sequence is CAIVSWGTVIMYSWDTRQMFF. In nucleotide form, the sequence is TGTGCAATTGTCTCTTGGGGGACTGTCATAATGTACTCCTGGGACACCCGACAGATGTTTTTC. No V gene call was produced; the J gene was TRDJ3; the listed D gene, TRDD3, was not tested against the DNA. From its cysteine to its phenylalanine, the CDR3 spans 21 amino acids. The retained sequence is limited to the CDR3, 63 bases, with the frame set at the first base.